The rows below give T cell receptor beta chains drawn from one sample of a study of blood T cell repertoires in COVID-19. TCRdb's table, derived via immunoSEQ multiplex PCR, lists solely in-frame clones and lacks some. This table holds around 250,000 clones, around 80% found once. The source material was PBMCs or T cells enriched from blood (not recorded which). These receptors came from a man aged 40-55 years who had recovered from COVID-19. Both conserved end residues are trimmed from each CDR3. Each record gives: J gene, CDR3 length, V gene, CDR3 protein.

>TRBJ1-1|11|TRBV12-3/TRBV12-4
ASTYQGNTEAF
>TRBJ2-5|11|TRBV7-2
ASSSRGAETQY
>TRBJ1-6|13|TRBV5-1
ASSSLTGEARALH
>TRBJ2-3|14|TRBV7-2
ASSLEGTTGTDTQY
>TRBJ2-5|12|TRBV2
ASSTSGGRETQY
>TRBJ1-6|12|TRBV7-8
ASSDRGEHSPLH
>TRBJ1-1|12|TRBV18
ASSPASLNTEAF
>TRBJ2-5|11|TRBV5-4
ASSFRGTETQY
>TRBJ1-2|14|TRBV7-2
ASIYPWTGRNYGYT
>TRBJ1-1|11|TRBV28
ASSFPYRTEAF
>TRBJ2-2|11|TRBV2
ASLGGSTGELF
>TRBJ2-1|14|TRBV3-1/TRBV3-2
ASSQVGLAGGNEQF
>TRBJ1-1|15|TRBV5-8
ASSRARTGGLNTEAF
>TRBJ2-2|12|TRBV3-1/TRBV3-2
ASTSGSNTGELF
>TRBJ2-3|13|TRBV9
ASSVWDSDTDTQY
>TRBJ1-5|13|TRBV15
ATSRVQEGGQPQH
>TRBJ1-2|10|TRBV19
ASSSGGYGYT
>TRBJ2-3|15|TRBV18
ASSLILRGPSTDTQY
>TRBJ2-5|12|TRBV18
ASTLTSGEETQY
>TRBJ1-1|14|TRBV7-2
ASSLRRGQGGTEAF
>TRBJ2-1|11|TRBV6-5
ASNTRETSEQF
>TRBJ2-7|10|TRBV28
ASSLLPQPGT
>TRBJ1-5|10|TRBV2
ASKYSNQPQH
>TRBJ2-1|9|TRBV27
ASTLGGEQF
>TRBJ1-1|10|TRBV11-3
ASSLRTGEAF
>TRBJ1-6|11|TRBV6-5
ASSYTTRSPLH
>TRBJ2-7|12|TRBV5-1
ASSLNGGSYEQY
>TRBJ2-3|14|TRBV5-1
ASSFFGGRAPDTQY
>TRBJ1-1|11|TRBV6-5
ASSLGQGTEAF
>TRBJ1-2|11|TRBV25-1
ATSRGDNYGYT